Below, 27 T cell receptor beta chains from the same sample are listed, as sequenced in a study of cytomegalovirus exposure and HLA in healthy donors. PCR amplification relied on 60 Vbeta primers (plus 13 Jbeta primers). Generated by immunoSEQ multiplex PCR, the TCRdb table keeps only in-frame clones and is missing some. The repertoire consists of some 80,000 clones, with over 60% occurring once and the leading ten covering about 4.2%. The sequenced sample consisted of PBMCs. The receptors originated from a male donor in good health and CMV-seropositive.

The rearrangement joins TRBV6-1 to TRBJ2-7, with D tentatively TRBD1 (6 bases). V shed 4 bases and J shed 1 base, with 8 bases lying between them. Germline loops: CDR1 MNHNS, CDR2 SASEGT. CDR3 length: 13 residues. CDR3 sequence reads: CASSATGSYEQYF. CDR3 DNA sequence: TGTGCCAGCAGTGCAACAGGGTCCTACGAGCAGTACTTC.

This clone appeared a single time. V gene TRBV5-1 combines with J gene TRBJ2-1; D may be TRBD1 (5 bases). The CDR3 is 15 residues long. The V end was cut by 4 bases, the J end by 7 bases, with 18 bases between. CDR1 SGHRS and CDR2 YFSETQ come from the germline V gene. CDR3 DNA: TGCGCCAGCAGCCATTCCCCCTCCCAGGGTAATGAGCAGTTCTTC. It is translated as CASSHSPSQGNEQFF.

This chain connects TRBV19 to TRBJ2-2; 12 nucleotides match TRBD2. Germline CDR1 LNHDA, CDR2 SQIVND (reference sequence). This CDR3 region has 16 residues. Trimming at V came to 4 bases and at J to 6 bases, leaving 6 bases not matched to a gene. In DNA form, the CDR3 reads TGTGCCAGTAGTACTAGCGGGGGGGCAAGCCCCGGGGAGCTGTTTTTT. Its protein is CASSTSGGASPGELFF.

The rearrangement links TRBV9 to TRBJ1-4; a weak D match, TRBD1 (5 bases). The V and J ends lost 3 bases and 4 bases respectively, with 13 bases between them. CDR3 length equals 15 residues. Germline V lookup: CDR1 SGDLS, CDR2 YYNGEE. The CDR3 nucleotides read TGTGCCAGCAGCGGGGCGGGGGGGGTTAATGAAAAACTGTTTTTT. It is translated as CASSGAGGVNEKLFF.

The rearrangement joins TRBV20-1 to TRBJ1-2; D call uncertain. This CDR3 spans 9 amino acids. The germline V gene has CDR1 DFQATT and CDR2 SNEGSKA (reference sequence). The V end was cut by 6 bases, the J end by 5 bases, with 4 bases between. The CDR3 here is CSASYGYTF. In DNA, the CDR3 is TGCAGTGCGTCTTATGGCTACACCTTC.

Here the CDR3 DNA reads TGTGCCAGCAGCGTTCGACAGGGGCCCTACGAGCAGTACTTC. This sequence encodes CASSVRQGPYEQYF. The chain carries TRBV5-4 and TRBJ2-7; 8 bases are a match to TRBD1. With V trimmed by 4 bases and J by 2 bases, 5 bases remained unmatched. CDR1 is SGHNT and CDR2 is YYREEE in the germline V gene (reference sequence). The CDR3 is 14 amino acids.

The V call is TRBV4-1, the J call TRBJ1-2, with 7 bases identical to TRBD1. V lost 4 bases and J lost 4; bases outside the gene matches: 9. The CDR3 contains 15 residues. In germline, CDR1 is MGHRA, CDR2 YSYEKL. The CDR3 protein is CASSPQEGASYGYTF. In nucleotides, the CDR3 is TGCGCCAGCAGCCCCCAGGAGGGGGCAAGCTATGGCTACACCTTC.

The chain couples TRBV5-1 to TRBJ1-1; D is perhaps TRBD1 (6 bases). Trimming left V 6 bases short and J 5 bases short, with 14 bases between. The CDR3 is made up of 13 amino acids. Germline V lookup: CDR1 SGHRS, CDR2 YFSETQ. CDR3 bases: TGCGCCAGCAAACCACAGGGAGGGACTGAAGCTTTCTTT. It specifies CASKPQGGTEAFF.

In its sample, this clone was seen once. This chain joins TRBV30 and TRBJ2-7; no clear D. Germline V lookup: CDR1 GTSNPN, CDR2 SVGIG (reference sequence). There are 12 residues in the CDR3. V was cut by 4 bases and J by 0 bases, with 7 bases left in between. CDR3 sequence reads: CAWTGTSYEQYF. CDR3 in DNA: TGTGCCTGGACAGGAACCTCCTACGAGCAGTACTTC. The full variable domain, rest sourced from reference TRBV30 and TRBJ2-7, is SQTIHQWPATLVQPVGSPLSLECTVEGTSNPNLYWYRQAAGRGLQLLFYSVGIGQISSEVPQNLSASRPQDRQFILSSKKLLLSDSGFYLCAWTGTSYEQYFGPGTRLTVT.

The V gene is TRBV5-5, the J gene TRBJ1-5; D is ambiguous. There are 14 residues in the CDR3. V lost 2 bases and J lost 0, with 6 bases in between. The germline gives CDR1 SGHKS, CDR2 YYEKEE (reference sequence). In nucleotides, the CDR3 is TGTGCCAGCAGCTTTCCGGGTAGCAATCAGCCCCAGCATTTT. It codes for CASSFPGSNQPQHF. Together with reference TRBV5-5 and TRBJ1-5, the CDR3 gives the full variable domain: DAGVTQSPTHLIKTRGQQVTLRCSPISGHKSVSWYQQVLGQGPQFIFQYYEKEERGRGNFPDRFSARQFPNYSSELNVNALLLGDSALYLCASSFPGSNQPQHFGDGTRLSIL.

The J gene is TRBJ1-5, the V gene TRBV5-3; 8 bases fit TRBD1. TRBV5-3 is given ORF status, its function remaining uncertain. Trimming took 3 bases from V and 6 from J; bases not matched to a gene: 5. The CDR3 is made up of 14 amino acids. The CDR3 spells CARSYDRGGQPQHF. The CDR3 nucleotides are TGTGCCAGAAGCTACGACAGGGGAGGTCAGCCCCAGCATTTT.

The chain combines TRBV28 with TRBJ2-7, with 8 bases lining up with TRBD1. V lost 1 base and J lost 2; bases outside the gene matches: 1. The CDR3 length is 14 residues. Per germline, CDR1 MDHEN and CDR2 SYDVKM. The CDR3 DNA reads as TGTGCCAGCAGTTTATTGGGACAGGCCTACGAGCAGTACTTC. Protein sequence: CASSLLGQAYEQYF.

This chain links TRBV28 with TRBJ2-5, with 10 bases identical to TRBD2. Germline V gene sequence: CDR1 MDHEN, CDR2 SYDVKM. Trimming took 5 bases from V and 2 from J; bases not matched to a gene: 11. The CDR3 loop spans 17 amino acids. As DNA, the CDR3 is TGTGCCAGCAGTCGACCTATTAGCGGGAGGACTCAAGAGACCCAGTACTTC. Translation gives CASSRPISGRTQETQYF.

The chain carries TRBV7-2 and TRBJ2-1; 7 positions match TRBD1. V lost 1 base, J lost 14 bases, and 8 bases stayed unmatched. Germline V gene data show CDR1 as SGHTA and CDR2 as FQGNSA. The CDR3 runs 13 residues. The CDR3 region is CASSLGTQGRKFF. DNA of the CDR3: TGTGCCAGCAGCTTAGGAACACAGGGGAGAAAGTTCTTC.

This chain uses TRBV7-3 with TRBJ2-7; 7 bases are shared with TRBD1. J gave up 3 bases and V 5 bases, and 10 bases lay outside the gene matches. This CDR3 is built from 15 residues. Germline V gene data show CDR1 as SGHTA and CDR2 as FQGTGA. CDR3 loop: CASSPFPGQSYEQYF. For the CDR3, the DNA is TGTGCCAGCAGCCCTTTTCCGGGACAGAGCTACGAGCAGTACTTC.

J is TRBJ1-3 and V is TRBV15, with D unresolved. This CDR3 region has 13 residues. V shed 3 bases and J shed 4 bases, with 7 bases lying between them. Per germline, CDR1 LNHNV and CDR2 YYDKDF (reference sequence). This CDR3 is CATSSPRGNTIYF. CDR3 DNA: TGTGCCACCAGCAGCCCGCGGGGAAACACCATATATTTT.

The V gene is TRBV19, the J gene TRBJ1-5, with D maybe TRBD1 (6 bases). Germline CDR1 and CDR2: LNHDA and SQIVND (reference sequence). This CDR3 spans 15 amino acids. V lost 9 bases and J lost 0, with 15 bases in between. The CDR3 spells CASQMGRGSNQPQHF. CDR3 coding DNA: TGTGCCAGCCAAATGGGCAGGGGTAGCAATCAGCCCCAGCATTTT.

This chain joins TRBV18 and TRBJ2-1; 9 nucleotides match TRBD2. V trimming: 0 bases; J trimming: 2 bases; junction bases outside the gene matches: 8. This CDR3 region has 18 residues. Germline CDR1 and CDR2: KGHSH and LQKENI. In DNA, the CDR3 is TGTGCCAGCTCACCACCGGGGACTAGCTTTAGGGCCTACAATGAGCAGTTCTTC. Amino acids: CASSPPGTSFRAYNEQFF.

The chain recombines TRBV7-2 with TRBJ1-6; TRBD1 might be the D (6 bases). Deletions cut 1 base from V and 13 bases from J, with 14 bases between. Germline-derived CDR1 and CDR2 are SGHTA and FQGNSA. CDR3 size: 14 residues. The CDR3 is CASSLDAGVGPLHF. CDR3 nucleotide sequence: TGTGCCAGCAGCTTAGATGCAGGGGTGGGTCCCCTCCACTTT. Based on the CDR3 plus reference TRBV7-2 and TRBJ1-6, the full variable domain is GAGVSQSPSNKVTEKGKDVELRCDPISGHTALYWYRQSLGQGLEFLIYFQGNSAPDKSGLPSDRFSAERTGGSVSTLTIQRTQQEDSAVYLCASSLDAGVGPLHFGNGTRLTVT.

The chain uses TRBV6-6 and TRBJ2-7, with D possibly being TRBD1 (6 bases). V lost 2 bases and J lost 3, with 14 bases in between. This CDR3 spans 15 amino acids. CDR1 is MNHNY and CDR2 is SVGAGI in the germline V gene (reference sequence). The CDR3 here is CASSYPQTGVYEQYF. The CDR3 nucleotides read TGTGCCAGCAGTTACCCCCAGACAGGAGTCTACGAGCAGTACTTC.

The chain employs TRBV4-1 and TRBJ1-4; TRBD1 aligns across 10 bases. The CDR3 runs 15 residues. Per the germline V gene, CDR1 is MGHRA and CDR2 is YSYEKL. Trimming removed 0 bases from V and 11 bases from J; junction bases left unmatched: 6. CDR3 bases: TGCGCCAGCAGCCAAGAGGACAGGGGGATAGGGAAACTGTTTTTT. Translated: CASSQEDRGIGKLFF.

The genes are TRBV19 and TRBJ1-4; D perhaps matches TRBD1 (6 bases). Germline V gives CDR1 LNHDA, CDR2 SQIVND (reference sequence). CDR3 length equals 13 residues. With 4 bases removed from V and 5 bases from J, the gap between germline ends came to 8 bases. The CDR3 region is CASSTGANEKLFF. In nucleotides, the CDR3 is TGTGCCAGTAGTACAGGGGCGAATGAAAAACTGTTTTTT. Complete variable domain (other parts from reference TRBV19 and TRBJ1-4): DGGITQSPKYLFRKEGQNVTLSCEQNLNHDAMYWYRQDPGQGLRLIYYSQIVNDFQKGDIAEGYSVSREKKESFPLTVTSAQKNPTAFYLCASSTGANEKLFFGSGTQLSVL.

The sample holds a few counts of this clone. The J gene is TRBJ2-7, the V gene TRBV6-5; TRBD2 agrees at 9 bases. The CDR3 extends over 14 amino acids. V dropped 6 bases and J dropped 2; count of bases not matched to a gene: 5. Germline CDR1 reads MNHEY; CDR2 reads SVGAGI. The CDR3 DNA reads TGTGCCAGCAGCCTTAGCGGGGGCCCCTACGAGCAGTACTTC. Amino acid sequence: CASSLSGGPYEQYF.

A few counts support this clone. The chain couples TRBV5-1 to TRBJ2-5, with D possibly TRBD1 on 6 matching bases. The CDR3 runs 17 residues. Trimming took 3 bases from V and 5 from J, leaving 23 bases between them. CDR1 and CDR2 (germline): SGHRS, YFSETQ. CDR3 protein: CASSSFPGTLDGETQYF. The CDR3 coding sequence is TGCGCCAGCAGCTCCTTCCCCGGGACACTGGACGGGGAGACCCAGTACTTC.

This rearrangement joins TRBV7-9 to TRBJ2-7, with 12 bases identical to TRBD1. Germline V CDR1 and CDR2: SEHNR, FQNEAQ (reference sequence). J was trimmed by 7 bases and V by 7 bases; bases with no gene match: 11. The CDR3 contains 15 residues. The CDR3 DNA reads TGTGCCAGCATCCCCCCGGGACAGGGGGCGTGGGAGCAGTACTTC. This encodes CASIPPGQGAWEQYF. The full variable domain, rest sourced from reference TRBV7-9 and TRBJ2-7, is DTGVSQNPRHKITKRGQNVTFRCDPISEHNRLYWYRQTLGQGPEFLTYFQNEAQLEKSRLLSDRFSAERPKGSFSTLEIQRTEQGDSAMYLCASIPPGQGAWEQYFGPGTRLTVT.

In the case of this clone: The junction departs from the called germline gene at one end, perhaps through a read error. This rearrangement joins TRBV30 to TRBJ2-1, with 10 bases aligning to TRBD2. The germline V gene encodes CDR1 GTSNPN and CDR2 SVGIG (reference sequence). This CDR3 has 17 residues. This CDR3 reads CAWSVARTSGIYSEQFF. The CDR3 DNA reads TGTGCCTGGAGTGTAGCCCGGACTAGCGGTATATACAGTGAGCAGTTCTTC.

V gene TRBV28 combines with J gene TRBJ2-1; no firm D call. The CDR3 spans 13 residues. The V gene lost 6 bases and the J gene lost 9 bases, with 15 bases spanning the gap. Germline values: CDR1 MDHEN, CDR2 SYDVKM. Here the CDR3 reads CASSFRVVTEQFF. The CDR3 nucleotides are TGTGCCAGCAGCTTTAGAGTCGTCACTGAGCAGTTCTTC.